A single sample gave rise to the 12 T cell receptor beta chains below, sequenced in a study of blood T cell repertoires in COVID-19. Sequencing was performed with immunoSEQ multiplex PCR; in TCRdb, only in-frame clones are kept and a portion is missing. The table lists 150,000 to 160,000 clones, about 88% of them singletons, with 2.4% in the top ten. Sequencing was carried out using peripheral blood. The receptors derive from a woman aged 70-85 years with acute or convalescent COVID-19.

The V and J genes are TRBV6-5 and TRBJ1-2, with 7 bases that match TRBD1. V shed 4 bases and J 5 bases; nucleotides not matched to a gene: 4. The V gene's germline CDR1 is MNHEY and CDR2 SVGAGI. This CDR3 is 13 amino acids long. CDR3 in DNA: TGTGCCAGCAGTTGGGGACAGCAGTATGGCTACACCTTC. Encoded protein: CASSWGQQYGYTF.

The chain uses TRBV5-6 and TRBJ1-1, with 9 bases matching TRBD1. From germline, CDR1 is SGHDT and CDR2 YYEEEE. The CDR3 sequence is 15 residues long. V lost 3 bases, J lost 0 bases, and 3 bases stayed unmatched. DNA for the CDR3: TGTGCCAGCAGCTCGAGGACAGGGGTGAACACTGAAGCTTTCTTT. This translates into CASSSRTGVNTEAFF.

This clone appeared once. The chain links TRBV9 to TRBJ1-1; TRBD1 might be the D (5 bases). The CDR3 is 18 residues long. CDR1 is SGDLS and CDR2 is YYNGEE in the germline V gene. With 4 bases removed from V and 0 bases from J, the gap between germline ends came to 22 bases. The CDR3 DNA reads TGTGCCAGCAGCTCCTCTCGGGGGGGTCTCCAAATGAACACTGAAGCTTTCTTT. This gives the protein CASSSSRGGLQMNTEAFF.

The chain links TRBV19 to TRBJ2-1; 10 bases line up with TRBD1. The CDR3 extends over 16 amino acids. V was clipped by 4 bases and J by 6 bases; unmatched bases: 9. Germline V lookup: CDR1 LNHDA, CDR2 SQIVND (reference sequence). CDR3 sequence: CASSKYSDRGRNEQFF. The CDR3, as DNA: TGTGCCAGTAGTAAGTATTCCGACAGGGGGCGCAATGAGCAGTTCTTC.

This chain joins TRBV5-1 and TRBJ2-1, with 15 bases matching TRBD2. Germline loops: CDR1 SGHRS, CDR2 YFSETQ. After removal of 4 bases from V and 9 bases from J, the junction contained 5 bases not matched to a gene. The CDR3 extends over 15 amino acids. The CDR3 DNA is TGCGCCAGCAGCCCCTGGACTAGCGGGGGGGGTGAGCAGTTCTTC. This sequence encodes CASSPWTSGGGEQFF.

V is TRBV4-1 and J is TRBJ1-6; 8 bases line up with TRBD1. CDR3 length: 19 amino acids. Germline V gene sequence: CDR1 MGHRA, CDR2 YSYEKL. J lost 7 bases, V lost 4 bases, and 18 bases had no gene match. The CDR3 region is CASSLPSSFAGQGNSPLHF. CDR3 nucleotides: TGCGCCAGCAGCCTCCCTTCCTCATTTGCAGGACAGGGAAATTCACCCCTCCACTTT.

This chain joins TRBV5-1 and TRBJ2-2, with TRBD1 matching 9 bases. This CDR3 spans 17 amino acids. CDR1 and CDR2 (germline): SGHRS, YFSETQ. V gave up 1 base and J gave up 4 bases; unmatched junction bases: 8. CDR3 sequence (DNA): TGCGCCAGCAGCTTGAACAGGGGGCAATACTTCACCGGGGAGCTGTTTTTT. Its protein is CASSLNRGQYFTGELFF.

This chain uses TRBV5-8 with TRBJ2-5; D is unresolved. V was trimmed by 0 bases and J by 5 bases, leaving 5 bases between them. This CDR3 has 12 amino acids. Looked up from germline, CDR1 is SGHTS and CDR2 is YDEGEE. DNA of the CDR3: TGTGCCAGCAGCTTGGTCCGGGAGACCCAGTACTTC. Translation: CASSLVRETQYF.

This chain uses TRBV5-8 with TRBJ1-5; TRBD1 aligns across 10 bases. The CDR3 length is 15 residues. Germline trimming cut 6 bases from V and 9 bases from J; bases unmatched to any gene: 12. Germline V gives CDR1 SGHTS, CDR2 YDEGEE. For the CDR3, the DNA is TGTGCCAGCAAGAGGGACAGGGGATCGTCGGGGCCCCAGCATTTT. Residues: CASKRDRGSSGPQHF.

DNA for the CDR3: TGCAGCGTTGTCTGGGCCAACAATGAGCAGTTCTTC. Translated: CSVVWANNEQFF. The chain uses TRBV29-1 and TRBJ2-1; D call uncertain. Trimming left V 4 bases short and J 5 bases short, with 9 bases between. Germline CDR1 and CDR2: SQVTM and ANQGSEA. CDR3 length equals 12 residues.

The chain combines TRBV5-1 with TRBJ1-1; the D is unclear. Trimming left V 4 bases short and J 1 base short, with 11 bases between. This CDR3 contains 14 residues. CDR1 and CDR2 from the germline V gene are SGHRS and YFSETQ. CDR3 in DNA: TGCGCCAGCAGCGTTAATACTGGGAACACTGAAGCTTTCTTT. Protein: CASSVNTGNTEAFF.

The chain has TRBV4-2 and TRBJ1-2; D gene unclear. From germline, CDR1 is LGHNA and CDR2 YNFKEQ. CDR3 size: 15 residues. V was shortened by 1 base and J by 4 bases, with 13 bases between the two germline ends. CDR3 sequence: CASSQGSASLYGYTF. In DNA, the CDR3 is TGTGCCAGCAGCCAAGGTTCGGCTAGTCTCTATGGCTACACCTTC.